This T cell receptor beta chain was sequenced in a study of identical twins. The length of the CDR3 is 14 residues. Germline V CDR1 and CDR2: SGHRS, YFSETQ. Trimming removed 2 bases from V and 5 bases from J; junction bases left unmatched: 3. Template switching created a universal primer site, and the cDNA included unique molecular identifiers. Each CDR3 protein gets one entry after TCRdb re-called the 5' RACE reads with MiXCR. In the table there are 500,000 or so distinct CDR3 sequences, roughly 13% of which are singletons. These same records also appear under a second study, on yellow fever vaccine responses in identical twins. Per that study: Among the twins, the vaccine T cell response reportedly seemed partly convergent and partly personalized.

The rearrangement links TRBV5-1 to TRBJ1-1; 10 bases line up with TRBD1. This TCR derives from a woman under 30 in good health. The sequenced sample consisted of CD4+ T cells sorted from blood. The chain's CDR3 is CASSLRDRGTEAFF. The CDR3 DNA follows: TGCGCCAGCAGCTTAAGGGACAGGGGAACTGAAGCTTTCTTT.